This entry lists 28 T cell receptor beta chains sequenced from one sample in a study of beta chain features in type 1 diabetes. Isolated RNA was reverse transcribed in full, so expressed TCRB transcripts were sequenced. Assay used: immunoSEQ multiplex PCR; TCRdb lists only in-frame clones, some missing. The table includes some 150,000 clones, roughly 11% detected once. The specimen sequenced was central memory CD4+ T cells from blood. The receptors were gathered from a man younger than 35 in good health.

The sample holds a few counts of this clone. The V call is TRBV9, the J call TRBJ2-7; D might be TRBD2 (6 bases). The CDR3 consists of 15 residues. Trimming left V 6 bases short and J 5 bases short, with 21 bases between. Germline CDR1 and CDR2: SGDLS and YYNGEE. The CDR3: CASTPGLLSSDEQYF. In nucleotides, the CDR3 is TGTGCCAGCACCCCGGGACTCCTCTCTTCCGACGAGCAGTACTTC. Drawing the rest from reference TRBV9 and TRBJ2-7, the complete variable domain is DSGVTQTPKHLITATGQRVTLRCSPRSGDLSVYWYQQSLDQGLQFLIQYYNGEERAKGNILERFSAQQFPDLHSELNLSSLELGDSALYFCASTPGLLSSDEQYFGPGTRLTVT.

The chain joins TRBV7-9 to TRBJ1-2; tentative D call: TRBD1 (5 bases). The V gene lost 0 bases and the J gene lost 4 bases, with 12 bases spanning the gap. The CDR3 spans 15 residues. Germline CDR1 and CDR2: SEHNR and FQNEAQ (reference sequence). CDR3 sequence: CASSLARQLRYGYTF. CDR3 nucleotide sequence: TGTGCCAGCAGCTTAGCGAGACAGCTTCGCTATGGCTACACCTTC.

This clone turned up a few times. CDR3: CASRRVNIQYF. CDR3 DNA sequence: TGTGCCAGCAGACGTGTGAACATTCAGTACTTC. The chain links TRBV7-2 to TRBJ2-4; D call uncertain. The CDR3 contains 11 residues. V was trimmed by 6 bases and J by 7 bases, leaving 7 bases between them. In germline, CDR1 is SGHTA, CDR2 FQGNSA.

This clone was counted only a few times. The V gene is TRBV30, the J gene TRBJ2-7, with D unresolved. The V end was cut by 7 bases, the J end by 2 bases, with 18 bases between. Germline V gene sequence: CDR1 GTSNPN, CDR2 SVGIG (reference sequence). The CDR3 consists of 14 residues. The CDR3 DNA is TGTGCCTTGACCTTGACGGGTAGGGCCTACGAGCAGTACTTC. Protein: CALTLTGRAYEQYF. The full variable domain, its missing parts supplied by reference TRBV30 and TRBJ2-7, is SQTIHQWPATLVQPVGSPLSLECTVEGTSNPNLYWYRQAAGRGLQLLFYSVGIGQISSEVPQNLSASRPQDRQFILSSKKLLLSDSGFYLCALTLTGRAYEQYFGPGTRLTVT.

The chain joins TRBV2 to TRBJ2-2; D possibly corresponds to TRBD2 (5 bases). CDR1 and CDR2 from the germline V gene are SNHLY and FYNNEI. The CDR3 length is 16 residues. With 0 bases removed from V and 3 bases from J, the gap between germline ends came to 11 bases. The CDR3, as DNA: TGTGCCAGCAGTGAAGCGCGGGCTAGGGACACCGGGGAGCTGTTTTTT. Amino acids: CASSEARARDTGELFF.

The chain couples TRBV28 to TRBJ2-1; TRBD1 agrees at 12 bases. The CDR3 runs to 15 residues. Per the germline V gene, CDR1 is MDHEN and CDR2 is SYDVKM. After removal of 5 bases from V and 7 bases from J, the junction contained 6 bases not matched to a gene. Here the CDR3 reads CASSLGTGGKNEQFF. For the CDR3, the DNA is TGTGCCAGCAGTCTAGGGACAGGGGGCAAGAATGAGCAGTTCTTC.

The J gene is TRBJ2-6, the V gene TRBV18, with TRBD1 matching over 10 bases. CDR1 is KGHSH, CDR2 LQKENI, per germline. The CDR3 sequence is 18 residues long. The V segment lost 2 bases and the J segment 1 base; nucleotides outside the gene matches: 5. The CDR3 nucleotides are TGTGCCAGCTCACCAAGCGGGACAGGGGTATCTGGGGCCAACGTCCTGACTTTC. This encodes CASSPSGTGVSGANVLTF.

This clone was observed a handful of times. The chain has TRBV2 and TRBJ2-1; TRBD2 matches 12 bases. The length of the CDR3 is 16 residues. Germline V gives CDR1 SNHLY, CDR2 FYNNEI. The ends lost 5 bases at V and 9 bases at J; junction bases unmatched: 11. The CDR3 sequence: CASSPMSSGGAGEQFF. Written as DNA, the CDR3 is TGTGCCAGCAGTCCCATGTCTAGCGGGGGGGCAGGTGAGCAGTTCTTC.

The chain uses TRBV4-2 and TRBJ2-7; TRBD1 matches 12 bases. The CDR3 covers 13 residues. Germline CDR1 and CDR2: LGHNA and YNFKEQ. After removal of 4 bases from V and 12 bases from J, the junction contained 7 bases not matched to a gene. The CDR3 spells CASSPGGTGGTYF. In DNA, the CDR3 is TGTGCCAGCAGCCCTGGGGGGACAGGGGGCACGTACTTC.

In this sample, this clone turned up a few times. The rearrangement joins TRBV7-9 to TRBJ2-7; D may be TRBD2 (5 bases). The CDR3 covers 14 residues. Germline assignment: CDR1 SEHNR and CDR2 FQNEAQ (reference sequence). V was clipped by 4 bases and J by 9 bases, with 19 bases between them. For the CDR3, the DNA is TGTGCCAGCAGCTCCCAAGGTACAGAAAGCGGGCAGTACTTC. It translates to CASSSQGTESGQYF.

The J gene is TRBJ2-3, the V gene TRBV29-1, with 7 nucleotides matching TRBD1. The CDR3 loop spans 14 amino acids. Germline V gene data show CDR1 as SQVTM and CDR2 as ANQGSEA. J gave up 4 bases and V 6 bases, and 10 bases lay outside the gene matches. The CDR3 DNA reads TGCAGCGTAGCACAGGGGTATGTGGCAGATACGCAGTATTTT. Amino acids: CSVAQGYVADTQYF.

The J gene is TRBJ1-3, the V gene TRBV11-2; D unresolved. This CDR3 region has 13 residues. Germline V gives CDR1 SGHAT, CDR2 FQNNGV. The ends were cut back, 5 bases at V and 4 bases at J, with 9 bases in the middle. CDR3 sequence: CASSLATGNTIYF. The CDR3 DNA is TGTGCCAGCAGCCTTGCAACGGGAAACACCATATATTTT. The complete variable domain, with remaining parts taken from reference TRBV11-2 and TRBJ1-3, reads EAGVAQSPRYKIIEKRQSVAFWCNPISGHATLYWYQQILGQGPKLLIQFQNNGVVDDSQLPKDRFSAERLKGVDSTLKIQPAKLEDSAVYLCASSLATGNTIYFGEGSWLTVV.

This rearrangement joins TRBV5-1 to TRBJ2-5; 15 positions match TRBD2. Germline V CDR1 and CDR2: SGHRS, YFSETQ. Unmatched junction bases numbered 1, after V lost 2 bases and J lost 5 bases. The CDR3 runs 15 residues. CDR3 sequence (DNA): TGCGCCAGCAGCTTTGGACTAGCGGGAGGGGAGACCCAGTACTTC. The encoded protein is CASSFGLAGGETQYF.

This clone was picked up a small number of times. The chain carries TRBV7-9 and TRBJ1-5; 12 bases are shared with TRBD1. Germline trimming cut 5 bases from V and 7 bases from J; bases unmatched to any gene: 6. The CDR3 covers 15 residues. Germline CDR1 is SEHNR and CDR2 is FQNEAQ (reference sequence). This CDR3 reads CASSQGTGGGQPQHF. For the CDR3, the DNA is TGTGCCAGCAGCCAAGGGACAGGGGGCGGGCAGCCCCAGCATTTT.

The sample holds many counts of this clone. The chain is built from TRBV28 and TRBJ2-1; 12 nucleotides line up with TRBD1. Germline lookup yields CDR1 MDHEN and CDR2 SYDVKM. The V segment lost 8 bases and the J segment 9 bases; nucleotides outside the gene matches: 5. This CDR3 is 13 amino acids long. CDR3: CASRDRGRGEQFF. CDR3 in DNA: TGTGCCAGCCGGGACAGGGGGCGAGGTGAGCAGTTCTTC.

In this sample, this clone turned up a few times. The chain links TRBV25-1 to TRBJ1-1; no clear D gene. CDR1 is MGHDK, CDR2 SYGVNS, per germline. Trimming shortened V by 3 bases and J by 4 bases, and 12 bases separated the two germline ends. The CDR3 consists of 14 residues. The CDR3 spells CASSDPKGSTEAFF. CDR3 nucleotides: TGTGCCAGCAGTGATCCAAAGGGTTCCACTGAAGCTTTCTTT.

This CDR3 reads CASSLSAAAGSETQYF. For the CDR3, the DNA is TGTGCCAGCAGCTTAAGCGCCGCAGCGGGGTCAGAGACCCAGTACTTC. The V gene is TRBV7-3, the J gene TRBJ2-5; 7 nucleotides line up with TRBD2. This CDR3 has 16 amino acids. After removal of 1 base from V and 4 bases from J, the junction contained 9 bases not matched to a gene. Germline lookup yields CDR1 SGHTA and CDR2 FQGTGA.

CDR3 region: CASRGSGQETQYF. For the CDR3, the DNA is TGTGCCAGCAGGGGCAGCGGACAAGAGACCCAGTACTTC. The rearrangement uses TRBV6-5 and TRBJ2-5; TRBD2 is a possible D gene (5 bases). V lost 6 bases to trimming and J lost 2 bases, with 10 bases between them. The CDR3 spans 13 residues. In germline, CDR1 is MNHEY, CDR2 SVGAGI.

Many counts were recorded for this clone. The chain has TRBV13 and TRBJ2-7; D is undetermined. There are 14 residues in the CDR3. The V gene lost 3 bases and the J gene lost 0 bases, with 9 bases spanning the gap. Germline values: CDR1 PRHDT, CDR2 FYEKMQ (reference sequence). Here the CDR3 reads CASSFLESSYEQYF. In DNA, the CDR3 is TGTGCCAGCAGCTTTCTAGAGAGCTCCTACGAGCAGTACTTC.

This chain uses TRBV6-6 with TRBJ2-7; D unclear. From germline, CDR1 is MNHNY and CDR2 SVGAGI (reference sequence). Trimming took off 4 bases at V and 6 bases at J, with 10 bases between the two ends. The CDR3 extends over 12 amino acids. In DNA, the CDR3 is TGTGCCAGCAGTTCGGTACCTGGCGAGCAGTACTTC. Protein sequence: CASSSVPGEQYF.

DNA of the CDR3: TGTGCCAGTAGTGGTCAGGCGTACTACAATGAGCAGTTCTTC. Protein product: CASSGQAYYNEQFF. The gene calls are TRBV19 and TRBJ2-1; D uncertain. The V and J ends lost 5 bases and 3 bases respectively, with 11 bases between them. CDR3 size: 14 residues. Germline V gene lookup returns CDR1 LNHDA and CDR2 SQIVND (reference sequence). The whole variable domain, remainder taken from reference TRBV19 and TRBJ2-1, is DGGITQSPKYLFRKEGQNVTLSCEQNLNHDAMYWYRQDPGQGLRLIYYSQIVNDFQKGDIAEGYSVSREKKESFPLTVTSAQKNPTAFYLCASSGQAYYNEQFFGPGTRLTVL.

This clone was counted only a few times. The chain joins TRBV11-2 to TRBJ2-1; D remains unclear. The ends were cut back, 1 base at V and 4 bases at J, with 5 bases in the middle. The CDR3 length is 13 residues. The germline V gene has CDR1 SGHAT and CDR2 FQNNGV. Written as DNA, the CDR3 is TGTGCCAGCAGCTTAGGCCATTACAATGAGCAGTTCTTC. Protein product: CASSLGHYNEQFF.

The chain uses TRBV5-6 and TRBJ2-5; 9 bases are shared with TRBD2. The CDR3 is 14 residues long. The germline gives CDR1 SGHDT, CDR2 YYEEEE. V was pared by 4 bases and J by 1 base, with 2 bases of the junction left unmatched. The CDR3 region has the DNA TGTGCCAGCAGCCTGCGGGGGGGCCAAGAGACCCAGTACTTC. It yields the protein CASSLRGGQETQYF. The complete variable domain, with remaining parts taken from reference TRBV5-6 and TRBJ2-5, reads DAGVTQSPTHLIKTRGQQVTLRCSPKSGHDTVSWYQQALGQGPQFIFQYYEEEERQRGNFPDRFSGHQFPNYSSELNVNALLLGDSALYLCASSLRGGQETQYFGPGTRLLVL.

This clone turned up a few times. This chain joins TRBV27 and TRBJ1-1; possibly TRBD1 for D (6 bases). CDR1 and CDR2 (germline): MNHEY, SMNVEV (reference sequence). The CDR3 loop spans 16 amino acids. The V end lost 6 bases, the J end lost 5 bases, and 22 bases lay between the germline ends. CDR3 sequence (DNA): TGTGCCAGCAGCCGATCCTTCAACTCCAGGGGTACTGAAGCTTTCTTT. Protein: CASSRSFNSRGTEAFF.

V and J are TRBV9 and TRBJ1-3, with D uncertain. Trimming cost V 6 bases and J 3 bases, with 7 bases left between them. The CDR3 has 12 residues. Per germline, CDR1 SGDLS and CDR2 YYNGEE. CDR3 coding DNA: TGTGCCAGCACAGGCGATGGAAACACCATATATTTT. Translating it yields CASTGDGNTIYF.

In its sample, this clone was seen many times. V gene TRBV12-5 combines with J gene TRBJ2-1; tentatively, D is TRBD1 (6 bases). V was shortened by 6 bases and J by 4 bases, with 10 bases between the two germline ends. CDR3 length equals 13 residues. The V gene's germline CDR1 is LGHNT and CDR2 FRNRAP. This chain's CDR3 is CASGSTGYNEQFF. For the CDR3, the DNA is TGTGCTAGTGGCTCGACAGGTTACAATGAGCAGTTCTTC.

This clone was observed a few times. The chain employs TRBV29-1 and TRBJ1-1; no clear D gene. Germline values: CDR1 SQVTM, CDR2 ANQGSEA. The CDR3 length is 14 residues. V was shortened by 4 bases and J by 0 bases, with 12 bases between the two germline ends. The CDR3 DNA follows: TGCAGCGTTGCAGCGAGCAACATGAACACTGAAGCTTTCTTT. Protein product: CSVAASNMNTEAFF. The whole variable domain, filled in from reference TRBV29-1 and TRBJ1-1, reads SAVISQKPSRDICQRGTSLTIQCQVDSQVTMMFWYRQQPGQSLTLIATANQGSEATYESGFVIDKFPISRPNLTFSTLTVSNMSPEDSSIYLCSVAASNMNTEAFFGQGTRLTVV.

This rearrangement joins TRBV5-6 to TRBJ2-1; possible D gene TRBD2, 6 bases. V shed 4 bases and J shed 4 bases, with 9 bases lying between them. The CDR3 runs to 13 residues. Germline loops: CDR1 SGHDT, CDR2 YYEEEE. The CDR3 DNA reads TGTGCCAGCAGCCGGAGGGGATACAATGAGCAGTTCTTC. Residues: CASSRRGYNEQFF. The full variable domain, in which reference TRBV5-6 and TRBJ2-1 provide the parts outside the CDR3, is DAGVTQSPTHLIKTRGQQVTLRCSPKSGHDTVSWYQQALGQGPQFIFQYYEEEERQRGNFPDRFSGHQFPNYSSELNVNALLLGDSALYLCASSRRGYNEQFFGPGTRLTVL.